This T cell receptor (beta chain) was captured by sequencing in a study of regulatory dendritic cells for organ transplantation. Using immunoSEQ multiplex PCR, the repertoire was profiled, and TCRdb retains in-frame clones only, with some absent. In the table there are roughly 20,000 clones, over 75% of which are singletons. Allogeneic regulatory or mature dendritic cells were co-cultured for less than six days with CFSE-labeled sorted T cells at 1:10. With regard to this clone: Antigen specificity is unknown.

This sequence was found in a human donor in good health. What was sequenced was naive CD4+ T cells from blood cultured with regulatory dendritic cells. The subset denotes: CD45RA+ naive T cells.

This CDR3 is CASSNRGRNQPQHF. The CDR3 region has the DNA TGTGCCAGCAGTAACAGGGGGCGGAATCAGCCCCAGCATTTT. The chain couples TRBV28 to TRBJ1-5; TRBD1 matches 9 bases. With 5 bases clipped from V and 4 bases from J, the junction kept 3 bases outside the gene matches. This CDR3 is built from 14 residues. Germline lookup yields CDR1 MDHEN and CDR2 SYDVKM.